This T cell receptor (beta chain) was documented in a study of OX40 agonist ivuxolimab in advanced cancers. Study results and limitations: The authors also found low normalized T-cell clonal expansion in some nonresponders.

This table comes from immunoSEQ multiplex PCR, and its TCRdb copy is limited to in-frame clones, with some not included. The table has roughly 66,000 clones, around 83% seen once; the top ten hold 2% to 2.5%. In germline, CDR1 is MNHEY, CDR2 SMNVEV (reference sequence). The CDR3 is 15 residues long. As regards this clone: Its antigen is not known.

Patients with autoimmune history or systemic immunosuppression were excluded. Source: CD4+ or CD8+ T cells sorted from blood, taken in a trial of the OX40 agonist ivuxolimab. V and J are TRBV27 and TRBJ2-5; D tentatively reads TRBD1 or TRBD2 (5 bases each). The J call may be mistaken, given a closer DNA end match to TRBJ2-7. The clonotype was recovered from an adult with an advanced solid tumor such as melanoma, head and neck, liver or kidney cancer. CDR3 sequence: CASSSPGQRSYEQYF. The CDR3 DNA sequence: TGTGCCAGCAGTTCGCCGGGGCAGCGCTCCTACGAGCAGTACTTC.